What follows are 17 T cell receptor beta chains derived from one specimen sequenced in a study of Graves' ophthalmopathy and Graves' hyperthyroidism (dated by TCRdb to 2017 to 2018). TCRdb records Illumina HiSeq 2000 as the sequencer. For repertoire sequencing, TCR beta CDR3 regions were amplified from RNA transcripts. The first round of RT-PCR was done with HTBI primers and the Qiagen OneStep RT-PCR kit, and was followed by a second round of multiplex PCR, then size selection and purification. TCRdb took the public reads, trimmed them with fastp at Q25, ran MiXCR for clone calling and kept in-frame beta chains. Rows with a matching CDR3 protein are joined into one entry that keeps the most common DNA and genes. The sample table contains 500,000 to 700,000 distinct CDR3 sequences; only one count was recorded for about 20% of them. The ten largest clones represent 7.1% of the sample. The material sequenced was peripheral blood. The receptors here all came from a woman aged 18-30 years with stable Graves' hyperthyroidism. Some clones in this sample may be carry-over from other donors' samples. Donor details come from another sample of the same person, matched by shared clones.

This clonotype was observed a few times. The J gene is TRBJ1-2, the V gene TRBV2; possible D gene TRBD1, 5 bases. The length of the CDR3 is 14 residues. Looked up from germline, CDR1 is SNHLY and CDR2 is FYNNEI. The germline V and J ends were trimmed by 6 bases and 8 bases, with 19 bases remaining between them. The CDR3 loop is CASRSDSQRSGYTF. In DNA form, the CDR3 reads TGTGCCAGCAGATCCGACAGCCAAAGGAGCGGCTACACCTTC.

This clonotype showed up many times. The genes are TRBV28 and TRBJ1-1; TRBD1 matches 7 bases. The CDR3 is 13 residues long. V was pared by 8 bases and J by 0 bases, with 3 bases of the junction left unmatched. In germline, CDR1 is MDHEN, CDR2 SYDVKM. CDR3 DNA sequence: TGTGCCAGCGGACAGGCAATGAACACTGAAGCTTTCTTT. The encoded protein is CASGQAMNTEAFF.

The CDR3 is CASRREREAFF. The CDR3 nucleotides are TGTGCCAGCAGGCGGGAGAGAGAAGCTTTCTTT. The V gene is TRBV12-3 or TRBV12-4, the J gene TRBJ1-1; D call uncertain. This CDR3 has 11 residues. The V and J ends lost 6 bases and 8 bases respectively, with 10 bases between them.

Only a few counts were recorded for this clonotype. The rearrangement links TRBV15 to TRBJ1-5; a possible D gene is TRBD1 (5 bases). The V gene lost 3 bases and the J gene lost 5 bases, with 14 bases spanning the gap. The CDR3 is 15 amino acids. Per germline, CDR1 LNHNV and CDR2 YYDKDF (reference sequence). The chain's CDR3 is CATSRGRVVDQPQHF. CDR3 DNA sequence: TGTGCCACCAGCAGGGGCAGGGTGGTGGATCAGCCCCAGCATTTT.

The chain employs TRBV6-2 or TRBV6-3 and TRBJ1-1, with 7 bases lining up with TRBD1. The CDR3 is 12 amino acids. CDR1 is MNHEY and CDR2 is SVGEGT in the germline V gene. V was pared by 5 bases and J by 9 bases, with 6 bases of the junction left unmatched. The chain's CDR3 is CASSNRQGKAFF. DNA for the CDR3: TGTGCCAGCAGTAACCGACAGGGTAAAGCTTTCTTT.

This clonotype was counted many times. The rearrangement joins TRBV12-3 or TRBV12-4 to TRBJ2-5; D uncertain. The V end was cut by 6 bases, the J end by 0 bases, with 8 bases between. The CDR3 has 13 amino acids. The CDR3, as DNA: TGTGCCAGCAGAGGACCAAACCAAGAGACCCAGTACTTC. Its translation is CASRGPNQETQYF.

Many counts were recorded for this clonotype. This sequence joins TRBV12-3 or TRBV12-4 and TRBJ1-5, with 7 bases identical to TRBD1. The V and J ends lost 7 bases and 0 bases, in that order; junction bases with no gene match: 9. This CDR3 is built from 16 residues. This CDR3 reads CASTPSRGHSNQPQHF. The CDR3 DNA sequence: TGTGCCAGCACCCCATCGAGGGGGCATAGCAATCAGCCCCAGCATTTT.

The gene calls are TRBV30 and TRBJ1-6; D is uncertain. Germline V gives CDR1 GTSNPN, CDR2 SVGIG (reference sequence). The CDR3 length is 14 residues. Trimming took 0 bases from V and 9 from J, leaving 12 bases between them. The CDR3 is CAWSVLASGSPLHF. The CDR3 DNA reads TGTGCCTGGAGTGTGTTGGCTTCGGGTTCACCCCTCCACTTT. The variable domain in full, completed from reference TRBV30 and TRBJ1-6, reads SQTIHQWPATLVQPVGSPLSLECTVEGTSNPNLYWYRQAAGRGLQLLFYSVGIGQISSEVPQNLSASRPQDRQFILSSKKLLLSDSGFYLCAWSVLASGSPLHFGNGTRLTVT.

The sample holds many counts of this clonotype. The CDR3 is CASNPQMNSGNTIYF. CDR3 coding DNA: TGTGCCAGCAACCCTCAGATGAACTCTGGAAACACCATATATTTT. V usage is TRBV12-3 or TRBV12-4 and J usage is TRBJ1-3; D call uncertain. Trimming pared 7 bases from V and 0 bases from J, leaving 13 bases between. The CDR3 runs 15 residues.

This clonotype was detected a few times. V is TRBV12-3 or TRBV12-4 and J is TRBJ1-1; D uncertain. CDR3 length: 14 residues. Trimming took 3 bases from V and 4 from J, leaving 12 bases between them. The CDR3 protein is CASSFVGLGTEAFF. CDR3 DNA: TGTGCCAGCAGTTTTGTAGGGCTCGGCACTGAAGCTTTCTTT.

This clonotype was counted many times. V usage is TRBV28 and J usage is TRBJ2-7; the match to TRBD1 covers 7 bases. Unmatched junction bases numbered 18, after V lost 7 bases and J lost 6 bases. The CDR3 consists of 16 residues. CDR1 is MDHEN and CDR2 is SYDVKM in the germline V gene. The CDR3 nucleotides are TGTGCCAGCATAAGTCCTGGCCCGAGAGACAGGGTCGAGCAGTACTTC. Its translation is CASISPGPRDRVEQYF. Complete variable domain (other parts from reference TRBV28 and TRBJ2-7): DVKVTQSSRYLVKRTGEKVFLECVQDMDHENMFWYRQDPGLGLRLIYFSYDVKMKEKGDIPEGYSVSREKKERFSLILESASTNQTSMYLCASISPGPRDRVEQYFGPGTRLTVT.

This clonotype has a handful of counts. The chain is built from TRBV12-3 or TRBV12-4 and TRBJ1-5; tentative D call: TRBD1 (5 bases). V was pared by 3 bases and J by 5 bases, with 8 bases between. The CDR3 totals 13 residues. The CDR3 loop reads CASSLLQDQPQHF. The CDR3 coding sequence is TGTGCCAGCAGTTTGCTACAGGATCAGCCCCAGCATTTT.

This clonotype was seen ten or more times. This chain links TRBV7-2 with TRBJ1-1; 8 bases map to TRBD1. Germline trimming cut 2 bases from V and 10 bases from J; bases unmatched to any gene: 6. Germline V CDR1 and CDR2: SGHTA, FQGNSA. CDR3 length: 13 amino acids. The CDR3 DNA reads TGTGCCAGCAGCTTATATGCAGGGGGCTCAGCTTTCTTT. Translation gives CASSLYAGGSAFF.

This clonotype has ten or more counts. The chain combines TRBV20-1 with TRBJ1-5; 7 positions match TRBD1. The trim removed 3 bases at V and 7 bases at J, leaving 12 bases unmatched. This CDR3 has 15 residues. Germline V gene sequence: CDR1 DFQATT, CDR2 SNEGSKA (reference sequence). The chain's CDR3 is CSASDEPTGNQPQHF. For the CDR3, the DNA is TGCAGTGCTAGTGATGAACCGACAGGGAACCAGCCCCAGCATTTT.

This clonotype has a count of ten or more. The chain has TRBV6-6 and TRBJ2-6, with 11 bases identical to TRBD2. CDR1 and CDR2 (germline): MNHNY, SVGAGI (reference sequence). V lost 6 bases to trimming and J lost 1 base; unmatched junction nucleotides: 11. The CDR3 consists of 19 residues. CDR3 DNA: TGTGCCAGCAGCAACACACTAGCGGGGGCCTCTTCTGGGGCCAACGTCCTGACTTTC. This codes for CASSNTLAGASSGANVLTF.

Concerning this clonotype: One end of the junction does not line up with germline, which may come from a read error. The V and J genes are TRBV6-2 or TRBV6-3 and TRBJ2-2, with 9 bases that match TRBD1. The CDR3 consists of 15 residues. Germline values: CDR1 MNHEY, CDR2 SVGEGT. The CDR3 protein is CASSYGSRTTGGLFF. The CDR3 DNA sequence: TGTGCCAGCAGTTACGGCTCTCGTACGACAGGGGGGCTGTTTTTT.

This clonotype was counted many times. V and J are TRBV19 and TRBJ1-1; D uncertain. The germline V and J ends were trimmed by 8 bases and 3 bases, with 10 bases remaining between them. Germline assignment: CDR1 LNHDA and CDR2 SQIVND (reference sequence). This CDR3 spans 12 amino acids. The CDR3 DNA follows: TGTGCCAGTCGAACGTTCGACACTGAAGCTTTCTTT. Translation: CASRTFDTEAFF. Full variable domain (missing parts from reference TRBV19 and TRBJ1-1): DGGITQSPKYLFRKEGQNVTLSCEQNLNHDAMYWYRQDPGQGLRLIYYSQIVNDFQKGDIAEGYSVSREKKESFPLTVTSAQKNPTAFYLCASRTFDTEAFFGQGTRLTVV.